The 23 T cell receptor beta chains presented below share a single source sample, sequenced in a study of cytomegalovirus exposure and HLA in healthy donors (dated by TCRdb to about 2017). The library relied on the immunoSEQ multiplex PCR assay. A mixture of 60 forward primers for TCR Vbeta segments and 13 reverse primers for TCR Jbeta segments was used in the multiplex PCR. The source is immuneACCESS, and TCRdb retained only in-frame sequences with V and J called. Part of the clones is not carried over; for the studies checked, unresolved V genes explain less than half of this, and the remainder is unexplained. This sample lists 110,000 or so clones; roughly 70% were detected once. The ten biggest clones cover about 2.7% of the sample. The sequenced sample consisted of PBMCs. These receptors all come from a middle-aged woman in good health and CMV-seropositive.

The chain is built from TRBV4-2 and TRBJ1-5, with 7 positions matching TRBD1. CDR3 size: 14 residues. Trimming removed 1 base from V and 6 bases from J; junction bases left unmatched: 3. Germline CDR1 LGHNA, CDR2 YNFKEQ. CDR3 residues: CASSQGQGGQPQHF. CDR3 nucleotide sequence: TGTGCCAGCAGCCAAGGACAGGGCGGTCAGCCCCAGCATTTT.

CDR3 loop: CATRGQGGPYNEQFF. CDR3 DNA: TGTGCCACCCGTGGGCAGGGCGGCCCCTACAATGAGCAGTTCTTC. The chain employs TRBV6-6 and TRBJ2-1; D might be TRBD1 (5 bases). The CDR3 runs to 15 residues. Germline assignment: CDR1 MNHNY and CDR2 SVGAGI (reference sequence). Deletions cut 10 bases from V and 2 bases from J, with 18 bases between.

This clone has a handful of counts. The CDR3: CASSPPGQGVSGANVLTF. CDR3 sequence (DNA): TGTGCCAGCAGCCCCCCGGGACAGGGTGTCTCTGGGGCCAACGTCCTGACTTTC. The rearrangement uses TRBV7-3 and TRBJ2-6; 9 bases align to TRBD1. V dropped 5 bases and J dropped 0; count of bases not matched to a gene: 8. The CDR3 runs 18 residues. The germline V gene encodes CDR1 SGHTA and CDR2 FQGTGA.

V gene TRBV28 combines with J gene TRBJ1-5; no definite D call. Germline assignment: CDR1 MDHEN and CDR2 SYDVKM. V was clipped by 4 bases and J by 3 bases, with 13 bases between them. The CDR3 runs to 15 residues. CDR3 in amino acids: CASSSFPRINQPQHF. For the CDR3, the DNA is TGTGCCAGCAGTTCGTTCCCCAGAATCAATCAGCCCCAGCATTTT.

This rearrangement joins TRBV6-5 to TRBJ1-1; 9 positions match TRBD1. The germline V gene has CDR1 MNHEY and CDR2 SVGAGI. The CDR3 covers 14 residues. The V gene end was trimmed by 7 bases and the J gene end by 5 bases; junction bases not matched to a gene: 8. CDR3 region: CASNIQGASTEAFF. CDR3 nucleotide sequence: TGTGCCAGCAATATACAGGGGGCGAGTACTGAAGCTTTCTTT.

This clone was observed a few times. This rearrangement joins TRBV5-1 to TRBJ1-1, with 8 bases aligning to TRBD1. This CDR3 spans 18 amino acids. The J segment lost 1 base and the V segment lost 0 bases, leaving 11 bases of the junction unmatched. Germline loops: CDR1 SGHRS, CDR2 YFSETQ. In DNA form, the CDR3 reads TGCGCCAGCAGCTTGGCACGAGGGACAGGCAATTGGAACACTGAAGCTTTCTTT. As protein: CASSLARGTGNWNTEAFF.

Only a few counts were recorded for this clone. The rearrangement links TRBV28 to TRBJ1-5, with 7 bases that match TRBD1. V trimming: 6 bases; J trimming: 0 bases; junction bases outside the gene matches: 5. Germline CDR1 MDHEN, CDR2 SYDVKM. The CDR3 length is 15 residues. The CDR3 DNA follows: TGTGCCAGCAGACCACAGGGGAATAGCAATCAGCCCCAGCATTTT. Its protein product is CASRPQGNSNQPQHF.

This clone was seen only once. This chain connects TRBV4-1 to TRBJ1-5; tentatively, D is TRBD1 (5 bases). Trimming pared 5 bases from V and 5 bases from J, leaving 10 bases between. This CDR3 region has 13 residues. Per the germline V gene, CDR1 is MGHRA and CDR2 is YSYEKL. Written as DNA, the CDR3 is TGCGCCAGCAGCGCTCGGGGGGATCAGCCCCAGCATTTT. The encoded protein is CASSARGDQPQHF.

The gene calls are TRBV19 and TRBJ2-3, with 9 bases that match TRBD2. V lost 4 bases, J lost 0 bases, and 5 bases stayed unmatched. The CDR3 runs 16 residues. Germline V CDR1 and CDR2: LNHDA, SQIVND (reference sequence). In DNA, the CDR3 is TGTGCCAGTAGTACCGCGACTAGCGGTAGCACAGATACGCAGTATTTT. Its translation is CASSTATSGSTDTQYF. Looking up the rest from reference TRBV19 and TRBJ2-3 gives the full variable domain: DGGITQSPKYLFRKEGQNVTLSCEQNLNHDAMYWYRQDPGQGLRLIYYSQIVNDFQKGDIAEGYSVSREKKESFPLTVTSAQKNPTAFYLCASSTATSGSTDTQYFGPGTRLTVL.

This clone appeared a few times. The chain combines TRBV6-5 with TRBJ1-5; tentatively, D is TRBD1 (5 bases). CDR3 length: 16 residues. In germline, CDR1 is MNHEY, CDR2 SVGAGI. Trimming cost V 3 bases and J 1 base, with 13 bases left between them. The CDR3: CASSYTIPGSNQPQHF. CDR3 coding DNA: TGTGCCAGCAGTTATACAATACCAGGGAGCAATCAGCCCCAGCATTTT.

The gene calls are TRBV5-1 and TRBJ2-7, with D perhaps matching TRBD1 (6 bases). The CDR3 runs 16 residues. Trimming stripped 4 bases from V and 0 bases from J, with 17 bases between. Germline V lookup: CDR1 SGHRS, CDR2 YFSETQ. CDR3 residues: CASSLYEATGSYEQYF. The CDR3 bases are TGCGCCAGCAGCCTCTACGAGGCGACAGGCTCCTACGAGCAGTACTTC.

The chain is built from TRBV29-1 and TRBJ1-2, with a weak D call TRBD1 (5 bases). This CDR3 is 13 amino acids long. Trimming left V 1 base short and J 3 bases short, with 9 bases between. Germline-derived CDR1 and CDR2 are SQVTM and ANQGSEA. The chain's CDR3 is CSVEGGVDYGYTF. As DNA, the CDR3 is TGCAGCGTTGAAGGGGGGGTCGACTATGGCTACACCTTC.

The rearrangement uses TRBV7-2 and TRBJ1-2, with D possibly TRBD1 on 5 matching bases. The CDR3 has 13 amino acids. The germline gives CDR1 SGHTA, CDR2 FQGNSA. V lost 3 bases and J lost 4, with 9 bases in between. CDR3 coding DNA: TGTGCCAGCAGCTTGCAGGGTGTCTATGGCTACACCTTC. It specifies CASSLQGVYGYTF.

The CDR3 sequence: CASSPQGILNTEAFF. CDR3 coding DNA: TGTGCCAGCAGCCCACAGGGGATACTGAACACTGAAGCTTTCTTT. The gene calls are TRBV7-3 and TRBJ1-1; TRBD1 matches 7 bases. The CDR3 extends over 15 amino acids. Germline CDR1 and CDR2: SGHTA and FQGTGA. Trimming cost V 5 bases and J 0 bases; bases outside gene matches: 6.

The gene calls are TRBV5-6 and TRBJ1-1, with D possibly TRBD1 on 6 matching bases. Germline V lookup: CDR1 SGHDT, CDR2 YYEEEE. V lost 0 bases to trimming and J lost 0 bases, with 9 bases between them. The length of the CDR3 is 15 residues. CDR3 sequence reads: CASSLEGTLNTEAFF. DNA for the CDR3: TGTGCCAGCAGCTTGGAGGGGACATTGAACACTGAAGCTTTCTTT. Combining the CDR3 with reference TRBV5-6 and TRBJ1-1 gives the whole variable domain DAGVTQSPTHLIKTRGQQVTLRCSPKSGHDTVSWYQQALGQGPQFIFQYYEEEERQRGNFPDRFSGHQFPNYSSELNVNALLLGDSALYLCASSLEGTLNTEAFFGQGTRLTVV.

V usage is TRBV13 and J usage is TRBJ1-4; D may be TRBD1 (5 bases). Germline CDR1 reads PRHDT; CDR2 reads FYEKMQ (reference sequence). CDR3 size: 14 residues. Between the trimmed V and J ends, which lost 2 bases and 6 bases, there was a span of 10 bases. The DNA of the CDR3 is TGTGCCAGCAGCTTAAAACAGGTAGATGAAAAACTGTTTTTT. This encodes CASSLKQVDEKLFF.

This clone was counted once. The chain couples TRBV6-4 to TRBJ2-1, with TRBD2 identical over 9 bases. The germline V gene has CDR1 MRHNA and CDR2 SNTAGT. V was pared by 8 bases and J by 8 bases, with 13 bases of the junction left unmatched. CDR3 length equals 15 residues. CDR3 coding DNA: TGTGCCAGCCGGAGAATGGCGGGAGGGTCCGATGAGCAGTTCTTC. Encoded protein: CASRRMAGGSDEQFF.

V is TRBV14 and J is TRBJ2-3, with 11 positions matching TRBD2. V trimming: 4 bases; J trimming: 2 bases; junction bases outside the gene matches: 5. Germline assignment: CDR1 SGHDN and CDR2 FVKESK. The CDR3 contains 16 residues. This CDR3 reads CASSPSGGYNTDTQYF. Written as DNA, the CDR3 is TGTGCCAGCAGCCCTAGCGGGGGGTACAACACAGATACGCAGTATTTT.

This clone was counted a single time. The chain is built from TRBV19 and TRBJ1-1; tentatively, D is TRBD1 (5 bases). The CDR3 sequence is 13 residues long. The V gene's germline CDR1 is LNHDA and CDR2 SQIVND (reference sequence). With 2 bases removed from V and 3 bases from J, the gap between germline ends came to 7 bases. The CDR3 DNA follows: TGTGCCAGTAGTATATGGGGGGACACTGAAGCTTTCTTT. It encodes CASSIWGDTEAFF. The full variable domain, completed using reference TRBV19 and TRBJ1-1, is DGGITQSPKYLFRKEGQNVTLSCEQNLNHDAMYWYRQDPGQGLRLIYYSQIVNDFQKGDIAEGYSVSREKKESFPLTVTSAQKNPTAFYLCASSIWGDTEAFFGQGTRLTVV.

CDR3 DNA: TGTGCCAGCAGCCGAACTACCTACGAGCAGTACTTC. Its translation: CASSRTTYEQYF. The chain carries TRBV7-9 and TRBJ2-7; no clear D gene. Germline-derived CDR1 and CDR2 are SEHNR and FQNEAQ (reference sequence). V was clipped by 5 bases and J by 2 bases, with 7 bases between them. CDR3 length equals 12 residues.

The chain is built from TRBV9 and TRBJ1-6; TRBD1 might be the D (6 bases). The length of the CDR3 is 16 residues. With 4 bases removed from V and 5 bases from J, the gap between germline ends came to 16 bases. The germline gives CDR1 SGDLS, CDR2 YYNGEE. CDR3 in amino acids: CASSPSPQGHNSPLHF. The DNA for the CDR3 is TGTGCCAGCAGCCCTAGCCCGCAGGGGCATAATTCACCCCTCCACTTT.

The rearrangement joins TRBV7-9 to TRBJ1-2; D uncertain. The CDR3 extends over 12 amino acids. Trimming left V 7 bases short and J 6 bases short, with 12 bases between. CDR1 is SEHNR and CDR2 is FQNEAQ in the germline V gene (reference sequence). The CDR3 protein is CASTSGLDGYTF. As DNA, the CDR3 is TGTGCCAGCACCTCCGGTCTAGATGGCTACACCTTC.

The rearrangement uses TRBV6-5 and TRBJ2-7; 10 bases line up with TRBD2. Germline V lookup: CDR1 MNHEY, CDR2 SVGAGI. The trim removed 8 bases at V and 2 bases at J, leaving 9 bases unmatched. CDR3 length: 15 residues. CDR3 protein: CASSPAGGSPYEQYF. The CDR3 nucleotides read TGTGCCAGCTCCCCAGCGGGAGGGTCCCCCTACGAGCAGTACTTC.